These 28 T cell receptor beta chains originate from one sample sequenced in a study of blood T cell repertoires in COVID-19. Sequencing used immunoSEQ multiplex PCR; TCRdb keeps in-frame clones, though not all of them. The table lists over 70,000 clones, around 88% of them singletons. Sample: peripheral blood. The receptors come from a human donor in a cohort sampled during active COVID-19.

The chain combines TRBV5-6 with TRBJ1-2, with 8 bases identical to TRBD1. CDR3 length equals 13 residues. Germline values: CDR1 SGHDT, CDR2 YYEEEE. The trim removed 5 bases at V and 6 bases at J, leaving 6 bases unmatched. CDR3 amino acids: CASRMTGDNGYTF. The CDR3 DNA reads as TGTGCCAGCAGGATGACAGGGGACAATGGCTACACCTTC.

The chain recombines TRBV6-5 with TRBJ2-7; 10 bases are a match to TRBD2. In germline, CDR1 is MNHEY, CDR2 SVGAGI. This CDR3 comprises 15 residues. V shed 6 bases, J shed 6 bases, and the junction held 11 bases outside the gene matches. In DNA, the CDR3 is TGTGCCAGCAGCTCCGTAGCGGGAGGCGTTTCCGAGCAGTACTTC. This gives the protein CASSSVAGGVSEQYF.

The DNA for the CDR3 is TGTGCCTGGAGCCTGGGACTAGCCTGGGGGACCCAGTACTTC. Translating it yields CAWSLGLAWGTQYF. The V and J genes are TRBV30 and TRBJ2-5; 9 nucleotides agree with TRBD2. This CDR3 comprises 14 residues. The V segment lost 3 bases and the J segment 7 bases; nucleotides outside the gene matches: 9. Germline values: CDR1 GTSNPN, CDR2 SVGIG (reference sequence).

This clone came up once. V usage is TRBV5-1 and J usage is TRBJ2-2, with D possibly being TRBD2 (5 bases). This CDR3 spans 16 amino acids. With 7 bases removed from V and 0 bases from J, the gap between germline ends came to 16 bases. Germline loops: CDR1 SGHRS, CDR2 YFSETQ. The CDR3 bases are TGCGCCAGCGGAGTGGCGGGCCTCGCGAACACCGGGGAGCTGTTTTTT. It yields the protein CASGVAGLANTGELFF.

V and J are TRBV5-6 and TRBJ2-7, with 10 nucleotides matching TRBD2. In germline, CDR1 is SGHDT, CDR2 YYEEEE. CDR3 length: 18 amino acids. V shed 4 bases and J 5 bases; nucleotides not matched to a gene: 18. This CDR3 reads CASSPEFGTSANYDEQYF. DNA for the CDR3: TGTGCCAGCAGCCCGGAATTTGGGACTAGCGCCAATTATGACGAGCAGTACTTC.

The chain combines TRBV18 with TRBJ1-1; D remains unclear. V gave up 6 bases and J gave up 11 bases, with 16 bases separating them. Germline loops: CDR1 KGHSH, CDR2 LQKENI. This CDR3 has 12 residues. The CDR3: CASSPKIRVAFF. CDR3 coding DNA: TGTGCCAGCTCTCCTAAGATTCGTGTGGCTTTCTTT.

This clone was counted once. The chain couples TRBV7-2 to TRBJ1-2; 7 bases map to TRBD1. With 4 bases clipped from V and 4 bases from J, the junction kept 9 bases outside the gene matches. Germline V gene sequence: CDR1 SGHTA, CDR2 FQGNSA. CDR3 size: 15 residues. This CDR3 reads CASSSLGTAFYGYTF. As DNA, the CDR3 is TGTGCCAGCAGCTCTCTCGGGACAGCCTTCTATGGCTACACCTTC.

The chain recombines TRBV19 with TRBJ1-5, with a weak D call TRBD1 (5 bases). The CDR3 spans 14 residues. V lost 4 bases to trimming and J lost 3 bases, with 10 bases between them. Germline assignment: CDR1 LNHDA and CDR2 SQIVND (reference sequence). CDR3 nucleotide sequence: TGTGCCAGTAGTAAAGGAGGGGACAATCAGCCCCAGCATTTT. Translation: CASSKGGDNQPQHF.

The CDR3 reads CASTSADSYEQYF. The DNA for the CDR3 is TGTGCCAGTACTTCCGCGGACTCCTACGAGCAGTACTTC. V usage is TRBV19 and J usage is TRBJ2-7; D is unresolved. This CDR3 has 13 amino acids. Trimming cost V 7 bases and J 0 bases, with 10 bases left between them. Germline assignment: CDR1 LNHDA and CDR2 SQIVND (reference sequence).

The CDR3 region has the DNA TGCGCCAGCAGTAGAGGCGGGGCTCAAGAGACCCAGTACTTC. It yields the protein CASSRGGAQETQYF. This chain joins TRBV5-1 and TRBJ2-5, with D possibly TRBD2 on 6 matching bases. The germline gives CDR1 SGHRS, CDR2 YFSETQ. V lost 5 bases to trimming and J lost 2 bases, with 13 bases between them. The CDR3 is 14 residues long.

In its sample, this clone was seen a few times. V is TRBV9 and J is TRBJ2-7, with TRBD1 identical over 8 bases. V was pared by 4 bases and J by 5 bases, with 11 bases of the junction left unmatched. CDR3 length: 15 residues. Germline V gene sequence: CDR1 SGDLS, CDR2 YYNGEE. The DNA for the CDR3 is TGTGCCAGCAGCCCGCACGGACAGGGAGATCACGAGCAGTACTTC. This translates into CASSPHGQGDHEQYF.

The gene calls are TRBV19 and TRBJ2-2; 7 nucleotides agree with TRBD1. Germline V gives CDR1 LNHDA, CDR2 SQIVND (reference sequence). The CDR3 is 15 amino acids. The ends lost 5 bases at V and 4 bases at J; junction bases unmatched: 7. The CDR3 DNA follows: TGTGCCAGTAGTCCAGACAGGGTCCGCACCGGGGAGCTGTTTTTT. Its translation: CASSPDRVRTGELFF.

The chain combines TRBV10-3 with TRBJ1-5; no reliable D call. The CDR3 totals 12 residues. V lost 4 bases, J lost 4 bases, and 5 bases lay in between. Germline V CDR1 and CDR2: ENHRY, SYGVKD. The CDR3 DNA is TGTGCCATCAGTGCCCAGAATCAGCCCCAGCATTTT. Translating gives CAISAQNQPQHF.

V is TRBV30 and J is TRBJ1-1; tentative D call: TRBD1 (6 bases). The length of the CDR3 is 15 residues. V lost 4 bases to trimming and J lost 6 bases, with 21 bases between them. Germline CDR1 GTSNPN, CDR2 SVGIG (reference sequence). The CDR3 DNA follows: TGTGCCTGGATTCCCTTGAGAACAGGGTCGTCTGAAGCTTTCTTT. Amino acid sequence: CAWIPLRTGSSEAFF.

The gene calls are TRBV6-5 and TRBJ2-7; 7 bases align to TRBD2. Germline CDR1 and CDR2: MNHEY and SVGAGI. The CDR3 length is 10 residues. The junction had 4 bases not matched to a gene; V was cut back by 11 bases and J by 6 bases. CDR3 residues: CAGGGPEQYF. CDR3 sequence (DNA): TGTGCCGGGGGGGGTCCCGAGCAGTACTTC.

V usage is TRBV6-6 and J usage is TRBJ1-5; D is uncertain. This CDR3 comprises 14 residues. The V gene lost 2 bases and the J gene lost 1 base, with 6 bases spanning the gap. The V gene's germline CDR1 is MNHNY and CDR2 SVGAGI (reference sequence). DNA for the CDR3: TGTGCCAGCAGTTACATGGAGAGCAATCAGCCCCAGCATTTT. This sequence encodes CASSYMESNQPQHF.

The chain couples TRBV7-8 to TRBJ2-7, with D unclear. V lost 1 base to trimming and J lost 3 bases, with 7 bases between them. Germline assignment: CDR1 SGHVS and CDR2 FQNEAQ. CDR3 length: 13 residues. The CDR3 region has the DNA TGTGCCAGCAGCTTAGTACAGATCTACGAGCAGTACTTC. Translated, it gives CASSLVQIYEQYF.

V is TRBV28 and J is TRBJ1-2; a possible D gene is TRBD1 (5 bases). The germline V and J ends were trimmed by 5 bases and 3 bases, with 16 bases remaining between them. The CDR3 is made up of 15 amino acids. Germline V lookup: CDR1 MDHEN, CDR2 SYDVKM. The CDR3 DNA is TGTGCCAGCAGTCCATCATGGGGCGTGGACTATGGCTACACCTTC. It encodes CASSPSWGVDYGYTF.

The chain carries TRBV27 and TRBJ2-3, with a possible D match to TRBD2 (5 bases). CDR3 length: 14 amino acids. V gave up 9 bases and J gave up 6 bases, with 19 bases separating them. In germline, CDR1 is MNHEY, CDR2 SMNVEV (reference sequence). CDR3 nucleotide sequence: TGTGCCAGTGCGGAAGGCGGGTTTTGGGATACGCAGTATTTT. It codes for CASAEGGFWDTQYF.

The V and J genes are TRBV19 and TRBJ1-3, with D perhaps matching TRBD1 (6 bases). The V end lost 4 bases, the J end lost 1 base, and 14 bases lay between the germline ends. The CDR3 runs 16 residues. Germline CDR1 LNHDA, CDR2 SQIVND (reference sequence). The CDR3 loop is CASSTAGHRSGNTIYF. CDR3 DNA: TGTGCCAGTAGTACAGCGGGACATAGGTCTGGAAACACCATATATTTT.

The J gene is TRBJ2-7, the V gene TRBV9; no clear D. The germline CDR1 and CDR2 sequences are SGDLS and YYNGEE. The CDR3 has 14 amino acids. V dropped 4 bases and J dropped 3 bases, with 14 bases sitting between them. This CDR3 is CASSFDSMGYEQYF. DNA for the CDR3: TGTGCCAGCAGCTTCGACTCGATGGGCTACGAGCAGTACTTC. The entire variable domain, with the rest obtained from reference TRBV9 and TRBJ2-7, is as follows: DSGVTQTPKHLITATGQRVTLRCSPRSGDLSVYWYQQSLDQGLQFLIQYYNGEERAKGNILERFSAQQFPDLHSELNLSSLELGDSALYFCASSFDSMGYEQYFGPGTRLTVT.

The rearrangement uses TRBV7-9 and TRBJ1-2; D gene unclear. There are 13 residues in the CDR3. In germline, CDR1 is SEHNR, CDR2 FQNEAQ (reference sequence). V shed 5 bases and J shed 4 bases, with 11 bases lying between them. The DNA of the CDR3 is TGTGCCAGCAGCGCCCAAGAAGCCTATGGCTACACCTTC. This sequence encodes CASSAQEAYGYTF.

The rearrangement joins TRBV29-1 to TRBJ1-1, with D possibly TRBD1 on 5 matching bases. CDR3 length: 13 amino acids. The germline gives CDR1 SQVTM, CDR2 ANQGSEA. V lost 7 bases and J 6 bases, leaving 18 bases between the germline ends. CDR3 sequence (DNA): TGCAGCGCTACCAGGCAGGGAGGCGCTGAAGCTTTCTTT. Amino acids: CSATRQGGAEAFF.

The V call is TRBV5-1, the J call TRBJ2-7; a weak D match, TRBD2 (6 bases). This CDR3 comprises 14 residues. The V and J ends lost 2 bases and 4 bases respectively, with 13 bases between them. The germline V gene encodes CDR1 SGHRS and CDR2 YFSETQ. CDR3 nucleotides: TGCGCCAGCAGCTTAGAACGGGACTCTTACGAGCAGTACTTC. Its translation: CASSLERDSYEQYF.

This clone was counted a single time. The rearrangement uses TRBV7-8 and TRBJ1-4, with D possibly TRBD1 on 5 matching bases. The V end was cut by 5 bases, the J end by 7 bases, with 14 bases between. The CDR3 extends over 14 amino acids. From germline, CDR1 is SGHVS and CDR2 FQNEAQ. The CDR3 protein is CASSRASGGEKLFF. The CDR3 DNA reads TGTGCCAGCAGCCGGGCTTCGGGGGGTGAAAAACTGTTTTTT.

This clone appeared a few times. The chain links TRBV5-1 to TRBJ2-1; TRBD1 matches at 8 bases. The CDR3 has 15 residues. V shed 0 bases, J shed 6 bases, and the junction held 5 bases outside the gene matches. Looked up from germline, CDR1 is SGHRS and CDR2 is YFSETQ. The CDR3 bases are TGCGCCAGCAGCTTGGATCAGGGGGCTATCAATGAGCAGTTCTTC. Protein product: CASSLDQGAINEQFF.

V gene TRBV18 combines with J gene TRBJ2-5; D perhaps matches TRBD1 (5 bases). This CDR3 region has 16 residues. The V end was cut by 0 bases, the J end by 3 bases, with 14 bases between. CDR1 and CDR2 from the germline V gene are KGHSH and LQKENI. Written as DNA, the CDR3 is TGTGCCAGCTCACCACCGCAGGGTAAAAGGGAAGAGACCCAGTACTTC. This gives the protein CASSPPQGKREETQYF.

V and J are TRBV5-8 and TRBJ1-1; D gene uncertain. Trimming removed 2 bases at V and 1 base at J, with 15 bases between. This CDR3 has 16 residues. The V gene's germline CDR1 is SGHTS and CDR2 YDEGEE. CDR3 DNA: TGTGCCAGCAGCTTTTCCCCAGGCTTGAGGAACACTGAAGCTTTCTTT. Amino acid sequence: CASSFSPGLRNTEAFF.